The source of this T cell receptor (beta chain) is a study of shared clonotypes between healthy human individuals. Study-level points and caveats: Naive CD4 clonotypes were shared across a few donors at about 5%. Memory subsets generally showed smaller estimated richness than naive subsets did.

The CDR3 runs 12 residues. V was pared by 8 bases and J by 3 bases, with 8 bases between. Germline V CDR1 and CDR2: ENHRY, SYGVKD. This clone was recorded once. Its antigen is not identified. Other DNA sequences in the same sample also yield this CDR3. Positive CCR7 selection of CD45RO-negative cells yielded the naive CD8 cells, and terminally differentiated effector memory CD45RA+ cells were excluded. The assay used deep level. Libraries were prepared by immunoSEQ multiplex PCR; TCRdb keeps only in-frame clonotypes and omits some of them. This repertoire shows approximately 2,000,000 clones, just over 90% found once; its top ten account for approximately 1.6%.

This sequence joins TRBV10-3 and TRBJ2-1, with a weak D call TRBD2 (6 bases). The sequence was obtained from a man between 18 and 29 years old in good health. Some clones in this sample may be carry-over from other donors' samples. Sequences were obtained from naive CD8+ T cells from PBMCs. DNA of the CDR3: TGTGCCATCGGGGGGAGCTACAATGAGCAGTTCTTC. It translates to CAIGGSYNEQFF.